Shown below are 9 T cell receptor beta chains from a single sample sequenced in a study of T cell responses to AZD1222 COVID-19 vaccine. The table came from immunoSEQ multiplex PCR; TCRdb's copy has only in-frame clones and leaves some out. The table includes 150,000 to 200,000 clones, 75% to 90% detected once. This sample comprised peripheral blood, obtained on day 0 of MenACWY control vaccination. The receptors shown here come from an adult in good health.

V usage is TRBV5-1 and J usage is TRBJ1-2, with TRBD1 as a possible D gene (5 bases). CDR1 and CDR2 (germline): SGHRS, YFSETQ. The CDR3 length is 14 residues. V gave up 2 bases and J gave up 4 bases, with 12 bases separating them. The CDR3 nucleotides are TGCGCCAGCAGCTTTGGCAGGGAGGGCTATGGCTACACCTTC. This codes for CASSFGREGYGYTF.

The chain recombines TRBV27 with TRBJ1-1; 8 bases are shared with TRBD1. J was trimmed by 1 base and V by 6 bases; bases with no gene match: 4. The CDR3 totals 14 residues. In germline, CDR1 is MNHEY, CDR2 SMNVEV (reference sequence). The CDR3 nucleotides read TGTGCCAGCAGGGACAGGGAGGGGAACACTGAAGCTTTCTTT. This translates into CASRDREGNTEAFF.

The chain joins TRBV6-5 to TRBJ2-2; D perhaps matches TRBD1 (5 bases). V was trimmed by 0 bases and J by 7 bases, leaving 6 bases between them. The V gene's germline CDR1 is MNHEY and CDR2 SVGAGI. The CDR3 runs to 13 residues. For the CDR3, the DNA is TGTGCCAGCAGTTACTCGCAGGGCGGGGAGCTGTTTTTT. This translates into CASSYSQGGELFF.

The rearrangement joins TRBV4-1 to TRBJ2-7; maybe TRBD1 (6 bases). Trimming pared 5 bases from V and 6 bases from J, leaving 17 bases between. Germline-derived CDR1 and CDR2 are MGHRA and YSYEKL. The CDR3 is 14 residues long. This CDR3 reads CASSGHNDRSEQYF. The CDR3 coding sequence is TGCGCCAGCAGCGGACACAACGACAGGTCCGAGCAGTACTTC.

The chain is built from TRBV28 and TRBJ1-6; weak D call: TRBD1 (5 bases). V gave up 2 bases and J gave up 5 bases, with 7 bases separating them. This CDR3 has 14 amino acids. Per germline, CDR1 MDHEN and CDR2 SYDVKM. CDR3 residues: CASSLGGDNSPLHF. CDR3 DNA sequence: TGTGCCAGCAGTTTAGGAGGGGATAATTCACCCCTCCACTTT.

A note on this clone: Its ends do not fully match the called genes, so a read error is possible. V gene TRBV6-1 combines with J gene TRBJ2-7; possibly TRBD2 for D (6 bases). Germline V CDR1 and CDR2: MNHNS, SASEGT. The length of the CDR3 is 13 residues. This chain's CDR3 is CASREGTYYEQYF. As DNA, the CDR3 is TGTGCCAGCAGGGAAGGGACTTACTACGAGCAGTACTTC.

J is TRBJ2-7 and V is TRBV28; 8 nucleotides line up with TRBD1. This CDR3 region has 15 residues. Trimming cost V 7 bases and J 3 bases; bases outside gene matches: 11. The germline gives CDR1 MDHEN, CDR2 SYDVKM. The CDR3 DNA is TGTGCCAGCAACCGCTCGGACAGGGACAACTACGAGCAGTACTTC. This translates into CASNRSDRDNYEQYF.

The rearrangement joins TRBV19 to TRBJ2-1, with D tentatively TRBD1 (5 bases). Looked up from germline, CDR1 is LNHDA and CDR2 is SQIVND (reference sequence). This CDR3 region has 13 residues. Trimming left V 1 base short and J 7 bases short, with 8 bases between. As DNA, the CDR3 is TGTGCCAGTAGTATAGTGGGGCTGAATGAGCAGTTCTTC. Residues: CASSIVGLNEQFF.

In the case of this clone: The junction does not match germline at one end; this may be a read error. This sequence joins TRBV2 and TRBJ2-7, with 7 bases matching TRBD2. CDR1 is SNHLY, CDR2 FYNNEI, per germline. The CDR3 has 11 amino acids. Here the CDR3 DNA reads TGTGCCAGCAGGGAAGGGGAGGGTCCCCTCTTC. Its protein is CASREGEGPLF.